Reported below is one TCR beta chain. Its antigen is unknown. Here immunoSEQ multiplex PCR was the method, and the copy in TCRdb shows in-frame clones only, minus some. The sample has roughly 30,000 clones; roughly nine tenths are singletons. Germline V gives CDR1 SNHLY, CDR2 FYNNEI. The CDR3 length is 18 residues. With 2 bases clipped from V and 0 bases from J, the junction kept 10 bases outside the gene matches. The entry originates in a study of T cells in localized non-small cell lung cancer. Study outcomes and limitations: Adjacent lung exhibited a median of approximately 50 among the 100 most abundant tumor clones. Sequencing involved a lone tumor region, leaving heterogeneity possible. Blood T cell density predicted longer survival; adjacent-lung clonality, shorter.

The J gene is TRBJ2-1, the V gene TRBV2, with 7 nucleotides matching TRBD1. The sequenced sample was peripheral blood, obtained before any cancer treatment. This clonotype was sampled from a female donor aged 60 or older with stage I lung adenocarcinoma. The DNA for the CDR3 is TGTGCCAGCAGTGAATCGACAGGGAAACGGGACTCCTACAATGAGCAGTTCTTC. It codes for CASSESTGKRDSYNEQFF.